This TCR beta chain is from a study of T cell changes during pregnancy in multiple sclerosis. Clones were sequenced by immunoSEQ multiplex PCR, and TCRdb holds only the in-frame ones, with some missing. The repertoire holds more than 90,000 clones, with roughly 90% as singletons. Germline CDR1 MRHNA, CDR2 SNTAGT. There are 14 residues in the CDR3. Trimming took off 4 bases at V and 4 bases at J, with 12 bases between the two ends. The receptor was derived from a female donor with multiple sclerosis, enrolled in a pregnancy study. The specimen was peripheral blood, collected in the first trimester of pregnancy. V gene TRBV6-4 combines with J gene TRBJ2-3, with D maybe TRBD2 (5 bases). The CDR3 DNA reads as TGTGCCAGCAGTGCCCTGGCTAGCTCAGATACGCAGTATTTT. This sequence encodes CASSALASSDTQYF.